This T cell receptor (beta chain) was sequenced during a study of blood T cell repertoires in COVID-19 (dated by TCRdb to the early 2020s). Looking at the study overall: Collaborator samples came from the United States, Italy and Spain and covered acute and convalescent phases of COVID-19. The samples were drawn from two sources: the first 160 participants of the ongoing ImmuneRACE study, and 1,254 subjects contributed by 6 global collaborators. The sample metadata nearly always contained a de-identified subject ID, COVID-19 status, age in years and sex. Deeply sampled blood TCRbeta repertoires from subjects exposed to, actively infected with, or recovered from COVID-19 were included in the dataset. A freely available public database, intended as a resource for researchers studying the immune response to SARS-CoV-2, is where the repertoires were released. Where available, HLA class I and class II types were taken from metadata supplied by the sample provider and were not determined by assay-based typing. The material from the prospective study consisted of cDNA or gDNA derived from T cells, B-cell-depleted T cells, or PBMCs.

In the case of this clone: Its specific antigen is unknown. No quality values exist for individual bases; no much larger clone is one base distant.

Study-level results and caveats: How much clinical and demographic metadata was included differed by source and by participant, and the metadata was provided uncurated.

Collaborating institutions collected whole blood in K2EDTA tubes following their own protocols. Collaborator samples were shipped for TCRbeta analysis as frozen whole blood, isolated PBMCs, or DNA extracted from either sample type. TCRbeta CDR3 regions were amplified from genomic DNA using the immunoSEQ Assay, a bias-controlled multiplex PCR. On the study's bioinformatics: Within the assay, amplification of reference gene primers was used to estimate how many nucleated cells each sample contained. To quantify the absolute abundance of each unique TCRbeta CDR3 rearrangement, sequence reads were collapsed and filtered. Productive Simpson clonality was computed per sample as the square root of Simpson's diversity index over productive rearrangements. In its TCRdb copy, this immuneACCESS table keeps in-frame sequences only and misses some clones. Where compared with another copy, unresolved V genes explain less than half of these, and the others have no known cause. The V and J calls and clone size were taken over from that table, and D and trimming were inferred from the DNA. Counted in this sample were about 43,000 clones; over 80% of them appeared once. The top ten constitute 8% to 10% of the sample.

From the cysteine up to the phenylalanine, the CDR3 has a length of 12 residues. CDR3 DNA is the only sequence kept; it has 36 bases, read in frame from the first base. Taken from the germline V gene, the CDR1 and CDR2 loops are MRHNA and SNTAGT. V is pared back by 7 bases and J by 2 bases, with 6 bases lying between the germline termini. Sequencing was carried out using peripheral blood. This sequence was found in a man at least 80 years old in a cohort sampled during active COVID-19. The rearranged segments are TRBV6-4 and TRBJ2-1, with an unclear D gene assignment. The DNA reads as follows: TGTGCCAGCACCCTTCCCTACAATGAGCAGTTCTTC. This sequence encodes CASTLPYNEQFF.